This T cell receptor beta chain was observed in a study of control samples from healthy donors and cancer patients. Germline V lookup: CDR1 MNHEY, CDR2 SVGAGI. V was trimmed by 0 bases and J by 1 base, leaving 10 bases between them. The CDR3 totals 15 residues. This table comes from immunoSEQ multiplex PCR, and its TCRdb copy is limited to in-frame clones, with some not included. Of 150,000 to 200,000 clones in the sample, more than 85% were seen once. The rearrangement uses TRBV6-5 and TRBJ2-7; perhaps TRBD2 as D (6 bases). The clonotype comes from a middle-aged woman in good health. The sample was blood. Written as DNA, the CDR3 is TGTGCCAGCAGTTACTCTAGCGGACTATCCTACGAGCAGTACTTC. It codes for CASSYSSGLSYEQYF.